Following are 6 T cell receptor beta chains from one sample sequenced in a study of response to subunit inactivated influenza vaccine. TCRdb redid the calling of the RT-PCR reads with MiXCR, one entry per CDR3 protein. The table shows some 500,000 distinct CDR3 sequences, with over 10% occurring only once. Sample: PBMCs from blood, taken 35 to 45 days after vaccination. These receptors all stem from a middle-aged man who received an inactivated influenza vaccine.

This clonotype has ten or more counts. The rearrangement uses TRBV11-2 and TRBJ2-5; perhaps TRBD1 as D (6 bases). Germline CDR1 SGHAT, CDR2 FQNNGV. Trimming left V 3 bases short and J 2 bases short, with 13 bases between. The CDR3 totals 15 residues. This CDR3 is CASSFPGTTQETQYF. Written as DNA, the CDR3 is TGTGCCAGCAGCTTCCCTGGGACAACGCAAGAGACCCAGTACTTC.

This clonotype has ten or more counts. The rearrangement uses TRBV7-2 and TRBJ1-5; D might be TRBD1 (5 bases). CDR3 size: 14 residues. Trimming stripped 5 bases from V and 1 base from J, with 9 bases between. The germline V gene has CDR1 SGHTA and CDR2 FQGNSA. The CDR3 nucleotides read TGTGCCAGCAGCACCCGGGACAGCAATCAGCCCCAGCATTTT. This translates into CASSTRDSNQPQHF.

This clonotype has just a few counts. This chain connects TRBV10-2 to TRBJ2-3; a weak D match, TRBD2 (6 bases). V was clipped by 6 bases and J by 0 bases, with 13 bases between them. There are 15 residues in the CDR3. Germline-derived CDR1 and CDR2 are WSHSY and SAAADI. CDR3 residues: CASSPRGISTDTQYF. The CDR3 DNA reads as TGCGCCAGCAGCCCCCGCGGGATTAGCACAGATACGCAGTATTTT.

The chain employs TRBV3-1 and TRBJ2-1; 11 positions match TRBD2. There are 18 residues in the CDR3. The V segment lost 0 bases and the J segment 6 bases; nucleotides outside the gene matches: 10. CDR1 is LGHDT, CDR2 YNNKEL, per germline (reference sequence). The DNA for the CDR3 is TGTGCCAGCAGCCAAGATGTGGCTAGCGGGGGGAGATTCAATGAGCAGTTCTTC. It yields the protein CASSQDVASGGRFNEQFF.

V and J are TRBV29-1 and TRBJ2-5; 12 positions match TRBD2. The germline gives CDR1 SQVTM, CDR2 ANQGSEA. After removal of 7 bases from V and 5 bases from J, the junction contained 8 bases not matched to a gene. This CDR3 contains 14 residues. CDR3 amino acids: CSGLLAGGRETQYF. The CDR3 DNA reads as TGCAGCGGACTACTAGCGGGAGGACGTGAGACCCAGTACTTC.

This clonotype was detected many times. V usage is TRBV20-1 and J usage is TRBJ1-3; no reliable D call. Germline CDR1 DFQATT, CDR2 SNEGSKA (reference sequence). Trimming stripped 5 bases from V and 1 base from J, with 12 bases between. The CDR3 spans 14 residues. For the CDR3, the DNA is TGCAGTGCTGGAGTGGGTACTTCTGGAAACACCATATATTTT. Translating it yields CSAGVGTSGNTIYF.